This TCR beta chain comes out of a study of STAT5B mutations in CD4+ large granular lymphocyte leukemia. CDR3 length: 16 amino acids. In germline, CDR1 is SGHDT, CDR2 YYEEEE. V was pared by 4 bases and J by 1 base, with 8 bases of the junction left unmatched. Libraries were prepared by immunoSEQ multiplex PCR; TCRdb keeps only in-frame clonotypes and omits some of them. The sample lists about 29,000 clones; over 70% were seen once. The sequenced sample consisted of CD4+ T cells from blood buffy coats. The chain carries TRBV5-6 and TRBJ2-3; TRBD2 agrees at 8 bases. This clonotype was sampled from a human donor in good health. The CDR3 is CASSSGTGLGTDTQYF. CDR3 bases: TGTGCCAGCAGCAGCGGGACGGGACTAGGCACAGATACGCAGTATTTT.